Below are 19 T cell receptor beta chains sequenced from a single sample in a study of T cells in Graves' hyperthyroidism and ophthalmopathy (dated by TCRdb to between 2017 and 2020). Library generation was performed with multiplex PCR. The data were produced on an Illumina HiSeq 2000. TCR beta CDR3 regions were amplified from RNA transcripts. The TCR CDR3 was subjected to a first round of RT-PCR using the HTBI primer set and the Qiagen OneStep RT-PCR kit. In TCRdb, the public reads were trimmed at Q25 with fastp and aligned with MiXCR, with productive beta chains retained. Every entry covers one CDR3 protein and lists the most common genes and DNA from its rows. In this sample the table shows 350,000 to 400,000 distinct CDR3 sequences, more than 13% of which occur a single time. The top ten clones comprise roughly 33% of the sample. Sequenced input: blood. These receptors were obtained from a young woman with Graves' hyperthyroidism.

There are many counts of this clonotype. The CDR3 loop reads CSAKTAAYNEQFF. DNA of the CDR3: TGCAGTGCTAAAACAGCTGCCTACAATGAGCAGTTCTTC. The V gene is TRBV20-1, the J gene TRBJ2-1; the D is unclear. Germline assignment: CDR1 DFQATT and CDR2 SNEGSKA (reference sequence). The length of the CDR3 is 13 residues. V gave up 4 bases and J gave up 2 bases, with 9 bases separating them.

This clonotype was seen ten or more times. The gene calls are TRBV11-2 and TRBJ2-3; 8 bases are shared with TRBD1. The CDR3 is 17 amino acids. CDR1 is SGHAT, CDR2 FQNNGV, per germline. Trimming at V came to 0 bases and at J to 2 bases, leaving 7 bases not matched to a gene. DNA of the CDR3: TGTGCCAGCAGCTTAGATCCCGGGACAGGAATCACAGATACGCAGTATTTT. It codes for CASSLDPGTGITDTQYF.

This clonotype came up many times. The rearrangement uses TRBV7-2 and TRBJ1-2; D gene unclear. The CDR3 length is 18 residues. V shed 5 bases and J shed 4 bases, with 26 bases lying between them. Germline-derived CDR1 and CDR2 are SGHTA and FQGNSA. The CDR3 protein is CASSLRGVARGVGYGYTF. The CDR3 DNA is TGTGCCAGCAGCCTACGAGGCGTTGCGCGGGGAGTTGGCTATGGCTACACCTTC.

This clonotype was recorded many times. This sequence joins TRBV7-6 and TRBJ2-1, with 9 bases lining up with TRBD2. The V gene's germline CDR1 is SGHVS and CDR2 FNYEAQ. The CDR3 runs 16 residues. With V trimmed by 1 base and J by 4 bases, 5 bases remained unmatched. CDR3: CASSLGASGAYNEQFF. The CDR3 coding sequence is TGTGCCAGCAGCTTAGGCGCTAGCGGGGCTTACAATGAGCAGTTCTTC.

This chain joins TRBV2 and TRBJ2-2; D possibly uses TRBD1 or TRBD2 (5 bases each). The germline CDR1 and CDR2 sequences are SNHLY and FYNNEI. CDR3 length: 12 amino acids. Trimming left V 8 bases short and J 3 bases short, with 7 bases between. In DNA, the CDR3 is TGTGCCAGCGGGACGGACACCGGGGAGCTGTTTTTT. It translates to CASGTDTGELFF.

This clonotype occurred a few times. The chain is built from TRBV5-1 and TRBJ2-1; 13 bases agree with TRBD2. Germline V gives CDR1 SGHRS, CDR2 YFSETQ. V lost 9 bases and J lost 6; bases outside the gene matches: 15. The CDR3 loop spans 17 amino acids. The CDR3 sequence: CATSGLAGYGSSNEQFF. DNA for the CDR3: TGCGCCACCTCGGGACTAGCGGGATACGGGAGCTCCAATGAGCAGTTCTTC.

This clonotype was detected ten times or more. V usage is TRBV18 and J usage is TRBJ2-5, with D unclear. The CDR3 covers 13 residues. Trimming removed 5 bases from V and 1 base from J, with 8 bases in between. Germline CDR1 reads KGHSH; CDR2 reads LQKENI. CDR3 nucleotides: TGTGCCAGCTCAATTGGGGTCCAAGAGACCCAGTACTTC. It codes for CASSIGVQETQYF.

For this clonotype: This may come from a read error, since a much larger clone is one base off. The chain uses TRBV2 and TRBJ2-4, with 7 bases matching TRBD1. The trim removed 3 bases at V and 14 bases at J, leaving 10 bases unmatched. This CDR3 is built from 13 residues. CDR1 is SNHLY, CDR2 FYNNEI, per germline. The CDR3 region is CASSETGRVYKYF. The CDR3, as DNA: TGTGCCAGCAGTGAGACAGGGCGGGTCTACAAGTACTTC.

Note on this clonotype: This sequence may be a read error, since a much larger clone differs from it by one base. This rearrangement joins TRBV20-1 to TRBJ2-1; D gene uncertain. Germline CDR1 DFQATT, CDR2 SNEGSKA (reference sequence). The CDR3 has 16 amino acids. Trimming stripped 4 bases from V and 0 bases from J, with 16 bases between. The DNA of the CDR3 is TGCAGTGCTATCCCCACCCCCGAGACCTCCTACAATGAGCAGTTCTTC. Translation: CSAIPTPETSYNEQFF.

In its sample, this clonotype was seen a few times. V is TRBV9 and J is TRBJ2-3; the match to TRBD2 covers 9 bases. Germline CDR1 reads SGDLS; CDR2 reads YYNGEE. The junction had 8 bases not matched to a gene; V was cut back by 0 bases and J by 3 bases. This CDR3 is built from 17 residues. This CDR3 reads CASSVALAGASTDTQYF. The CDR3 DNA sequence: TGTGCCAGCAGCGTAGCTTTAGCGGGAGCGAGTACAGATACGCAGTATTTT. Together with reference TRBV9 and TRBJ2-3, the CDR3 gives the full variable domain: DSGVTQTPKHLITATGQRVTLRCSPRSGDLSVYWYQQSLDQGLQFLIQYYNGEERAKGNILERFSAQQFPDLHSELNLSSLELGDSALYFCASSVALAGASTDTQYFGPGTRLTVL.

This clonotype was observed many times. The chain combines TRBV27 with TRBJ2-7, with D tentatively TRBD1 (5 bases). Germline CDR1 reads MNHEY; CDR2 reads SMNVEV (reference sequence). The V and J ends lost 5 bases and 3 bases respectively, with 14 bases between them. The CDR3 runs 14 residues. The CDR3 nucleotides read TGTGCCAGCAGTGACCATAAACAGGTCTACGAGCAGTACTTC. The encoded protein is CASSDHKQVYEQYF.

This rearrangement joins TRBV11-2 to TRBJ1-3, with D hard to call. Trimming shortened V by 2 bases and J by 0 bases, and 14 bases separated the two germline ends. Germline assignment: CDR1 SGHAT and CDR2 FQNNGV. The CDR3 loop spans 17 amino acids. The CDR3 loop reads CASSLRPAISSGNTIYF. CDR3 bases: TGTGCCAGCAGCTTACGACCGGCGATATCCTCTGGAAACACCATATATTTT. Using reference TRBV11-2 and TRBJ1-3 for the parts outside the CDR3, the full variable domain is EAGVAQSPRYKIIEKRQSVAFWCNPISGHATLYWYQQILGQGPKLLIQFQNNGVVDDSQLPKDRFSAERLKGVDSTLKIQPAKLEDSAVYLCASSLRPAISSGNTIYFGEGSWLTVV.

V and J are TRBV20-1 and TRBJ2-7; 8 positions match TRBD1. J was trimmed by 2 bases and V by 6 bases; bases with no gene match: 12. Per germline, CDR1 DFQATT and CDR2 SNEGSKA (reference sequence). The CDR3 spans 15 residues. CDR3 nucleotide sequence: TGCAGTGCCCTTATCGTCGGACAGGGAGCCTACGAGCAGTACTTC. It codes for CSALIVGQGAYEQYF.

This clonotype was found many times. The V gene is TRBV2, the J gene TRBJ1-5; 8 nucleotides match TRBD1. The ends lost 6 bases at V and 7 bases at J; junction bases unmatched: 8. Germline-derived CDR1 and CDR2 are SNHLY and FYNNEI. The CDR3 covers 14 residues. The CDR3 DNA reads as TGTGCCAGCAGGGCCAGGGGGCAAGTACAGCCCCAGCATTTT. Translating it yields CASRARGQVQPQHF.

The chain is built from TRBV28 and TRBJ2-2; TRBD2 is a possible D gene (5 bases). CDR1 is MDHEN, CDR2 SYDVKM, per germline. V gave up 3 bases and J gave up 6 bases, with 14 bases separating them. The length of the CDR3 is 15 residues. In DNA form, the CDR3 reads TGTGCCAGCAGTTTTCAAGGGAAGCGGTCCGGGGAGCTGTTTTTT. It translates to CASSFQGKRSGELFF.

V and J are TRBV24-1 and TRBJ2-1; the D is unclear. This CDR3 contains 14 residues. The germline gives CDR1 KGHDR, CDR2 SFDVKD. V lost 9 bases and J 2 bases, leaving 13 bases between the germline ends. The chain's CDR3 is CATGQSGPYNEQFF. The CDR3 nucleotides are TGTGCCACCGGCCAGTCAGGACCCTACAATGAGCAGTTCTTC.

This clonotype has ten or more counts. V usage is TRBV12-3 or TRBV12-4 and J usage is TRBJ2-1; 10 nucleotides agree with TRBD2. The CDR3 length is 15 residues. V shed 6 bases, J shed 7 bases, and the junction held 9 bases outside the gene matches. The CDR3 nucleotides read TGTGCCAGCAGCTGGGAGCGGGAGGGCCTTAATGAGCAGTTCTTC. Its protein product is CASSWEREGLNEQFF.

This clonotype was picked up a small number of times. The rearrangement joins TRBV5-1 to TRBJ2-1; TRBD2 matches 9 bases. The CDR3 consists of 15 residues. With 0 bases clipped from V and 5 bases from J, the junction kept 3 bases outside the gene matches. Germline CDR1 SGHRS, CDR2 YFSETQ. The CDR3 protein is CASSLGLADNNEQFF. For the CDR3, the DNA is TGCGCCAGCAGCTTGGGACTAGCGGATAACAATGAGCAGTTCTTC.

CDR3 bases: TGTGCCAGCAGTTTCCTAGGAAACACCATATATTTT. Protein product: CASSFLGNTIYF. This chain joins TRBV12-3 or TRBV12-4 and TRBJ1-3; D is ambiguous. This CDR3 has 12 amino acids. The germline V and J ends were trimmed by 3 bases and 4 bases, with 4 bases remaining between them.